These 3 T cell receptor beta chains were sequenced from one sample in a study of CD8+ T cells in alopecia areata. Extracted from the samples, RNA was reverse transcribed into cDNA to serve as the sequencing template. Sequenced by immunoSEQ multiplex PCR; TCRdb stores in-frame clones only, minus some. The sample holds roughly 200,000 clones, around 63% seen once. The starting material was CD4+ T cells sorted from blood, obtained at week 0. The receptor set was obtained from a human donor with alopecia areata.

The chain has TRBV19 and TRBJ1-2; D call uncertain. Germline values: CDR1 LNHDA, CDR2 SQIVND (reference sequence). Trimming pared 5 bases from V and 2 bases from J, leaving 9 bases between. CDR3 size: 13 residues. CDR3 sequence (DNA): TGTGCCAGTAGTTTTAAGCAAAACTATGGCTACACCTTC. Its protein is CASSFKQNYGYTF.

The chain employs TRBV30 and TRBJ1-4; 7 positions match TRBD1. The CDR3 covers 13 residues. Germline lookup yields CDR1 GTSNPN and CDR2 SVGIG (reference sequence). With 4 bases clipped from V and 3 bases from J, the junction kept 2 bases outside the gene matches. The CDR3 protein is CAWNRGSNEKLFF. The DNA for the CDR3 is TGTGCCTGGAACAGGGGCTCTAATGAAAAACTGTTTTTT.

The chain is built from TRBV5-1 and TRBJ2-1; D ambiguous. Germline values: CDR1 SGHRS, CDR2 YFSETQ. CDR3 length equals 13 residues. Deletions cut 3 bases from V and 9 bases from J, with 13 bases between. The CDR3 here is CASSYTIGGEQFF. In nucleotides, the CDR3 is TGCGCCAGCAGCTACACCATAGGCGGTGAGCAGTTCTTC.